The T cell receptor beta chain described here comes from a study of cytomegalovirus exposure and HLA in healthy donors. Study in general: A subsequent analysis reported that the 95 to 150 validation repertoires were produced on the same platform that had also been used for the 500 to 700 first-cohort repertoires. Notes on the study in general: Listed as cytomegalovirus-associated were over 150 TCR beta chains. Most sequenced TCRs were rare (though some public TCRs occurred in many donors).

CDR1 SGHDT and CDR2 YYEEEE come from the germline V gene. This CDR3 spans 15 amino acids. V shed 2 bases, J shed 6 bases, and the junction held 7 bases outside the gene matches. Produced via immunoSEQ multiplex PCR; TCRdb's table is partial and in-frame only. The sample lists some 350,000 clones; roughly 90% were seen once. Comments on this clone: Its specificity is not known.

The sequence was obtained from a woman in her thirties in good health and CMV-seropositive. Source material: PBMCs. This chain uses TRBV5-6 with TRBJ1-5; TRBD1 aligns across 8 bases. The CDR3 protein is CASSFQAGGFQPQHF. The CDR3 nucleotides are TGTGCCAGCAGCTTCCAGGCAGGGGGCTTTCAGCCCCAGCATTTT.